This T cell receptor beta chain was sequenced for a study of T cells after yellow fever vaccination. About the study: Low-cell-number fractions were prepared with SMART-Seq v4 Ultra Low Input.

This clonotype was counted ten times or more. TCRdb ran MiXCR on the 5' RACE reads and lists one entry per CDR3 protein. The data hold 25,000 to 35,000 distinct CDR3 sequences, with 4.4% observed a single time. CDR1 MNHEY and CDR2 SVGEGT come from the germline V gene. With 7 bases removed from V and 6 bases from J, the gap between germline ends came to 12 bases. The CDR3 sequence is 12 residues long. This rearrangement joins TRBV6-2 or TRBV6-3 to TRBJ1-2; D may be TRBD1 (5 bases). Sequencing used CD8+ T cells sorted from PBMCs, obtained 5 days after the yellow fever booster vaccination. The receptor was isolated from a man aged 25-40 years who received the YFV17D yellow fever vaccine. The CDR3 region is CASKGGGDGYTF. In nucleotides, the CDR3 is TGTGCCAGCAAGGGCGGAGGGGATGGCTACACCTTC.